These 12 T cell receptor beta chains came from one sample sequenced in a study of shared clonotypes between healthy human individuals. Sequencing was performed with immunoSEQ multiplex PCR; in TCRdb, only in-frame clones are kept and a portion is missing. The sample shows millions of clones, about 95% of them seen only once. Sequencing used naive CD4+ T cells sorted from blood. The subset here: CD45RA+ positively selected. The receptors here all came from a man younger than 35 in good health.

The rearrangement uses TRBV2 and TRBJ1-2; D not resolved. The CDR3 loop spans 13 amino acids. V was trimmed by 2 bases and J by 8 bases, leaving 12 bases between them. CDR1 is SNHLY and CDR2 is FYNNEI in the germline V gene. The CDR3 bases are TGTGCCAGCAGTGAACGGACCCGCGGCGGCTACACCTTC. Amino acid sequence: CASSERTRGGYTF.

CDR3: CASATHATSGSNEQFF. In nucleotides, the CDR3 is TGTGCCAGCGCGACCCACGCGACTAGCGGGAGCAATGAGCAGTTCTTC. The chain has TRBV7-8 and TRBJ2-1, with 12 bases aligning to TRBD2. Germline V gene sequence: CDR1 SGHVS, CDR2 FQNEAQ. CDR3 size: 16 residues. V gave up 8 bases and J gave up 6 bases; unmatched junction bases: 11. Using reference TRBV7-8 and TRBJ2-1 for the parts outside the CDR3, the full variable domain is GAGVSQSPRYKVAKRGQDVALRCDPISGHVSLFWYQQALGQGPEFLTYFQNEAQLDKSGLPSDRFFAERPEGSVSTLKIQRTQQEDSAVYLCASATHATSGSNEQFFGPGTRLTVL.

This clone was detected only once. The gene calls are TRBV6-1 and TRBJ2-3, with D perhaps matching TRBD1 (6 bases). V lost 5 bases, J lost 14 bases, and 20 bases lay in between. The CDR3 spans 13 residues. Per germline, CDR1 MNHNS and CDR2 SASEGT. CDR3 bases: TGTGCCAGCAGTACCACAGGGTCCCTTGGACGGTATTTT. Encoded protein: CASSTTGSLGRYF.

The chain has TRBV4-3 and TRBJ2-1; 8 nucleotides line up with TRBD2. J was trimmed by 7 bases and V by 1 base; bases with no gene match: 3. The V gene's germline CDR1 is LGHNA and CDR2 YSLEER. The CDR3 runs 14 residues. The CDR3 loop reads CASSQGASGNEQFF. The CDR3 DNA is TGCGCCAGCAGCCAAGGGGCTAGCGGGAATGAGCAGTTCTTC.

In its sample, this clone was seen a few times. Other DNA sequences in this specimen translate into the identical CDR3. V is TRBV30 and J is TRBJ1-1; D gene ambiguous. Per germline, CDR1 GTSNPN and CDR2 SVGIG (reference sequence). V shed 5 bases and J shed 1 base, with 5 bases lying between them. The CDR3 sequence is 11 residues long. CDR3 residues: CAWGGNTEAFF. The CDR3 DNA follows: TGTGCCTGGGGCGGGAACACTGAAGCTTTCTTT.

A word on this clone: The same CDR3 is also encoded by other DNA sequences in this sample. The rearrangement joins TRBV18 to TRBJ2-7, with no clear D. Trimming removed 3 bases from V and 1 base from J, with 10 bases in between. The CDR3 totals 14 residues. Germline V gene data show CDR1 as KGHSH and CDR2 as LQKENI. The CDR3 here is CASSPVRSSYEQYF. CDR3 DNA sequence: TGTGCCAGCTCACCGGTTAGGTCGTCCTACGAGCAGTACTTC.

This clone was recorded only once. The CDR3 bases are TGTGCCAGTAGTATCCCTGGGCTTGAGCAGTTCTTC. Translated: CASSIPGLEQFF. V and J are TRBV19 and TRBJ2-1; unclear D gene. V lost 3 bases, J lost 9 bases, and 9 bases lay in between. The CDR3 runs to 12 residues. Germline CDR1 is LNHDA and CDR2 is SQIVND (reference sequence).

The chain combines TRBV5-1 with TRBJ2-5; weak D call: TRBD1 (7 bases). The germline V gene has CDR1 SGHRS and CDR2 YFSETQ. V shed 3 bases and J shed 5 bases, with 14 bases lying between them. The CDR3 consists of 14 residues. The CDR3 coding sequence is TGCGCCAGCAGCTCGCCGACAGGGAGGGAGACCCAGTACTTC. Translation gives CASSSPTGRETQYF.

The chain recombines TRBV18 with TRBJ2-4, with 7 bases matching TRBD2. This CDR3 has 16 amino acids. In germline, CDR1 is KGHSH, CDR2 LQKENI. The ends lost 1 base at V and 7 bases at J; junction bases unmatched: 10. The CDR3 spells CASSPLPAGRENIQYF. The CDR3 nucleotides are TGTGCCAGCTCACCACTACCCGCGGGGCGGGAGAACATTCAGTACTTC.

V and J are TRBV7-9 and TRBJ1-3, with TRBD1 matching 7 bases. The V gene end was trimmed by 5 bases and the J gene end by 7 bases; junction bases not matched to a gene: 5. Germline V gene data show CDR1 as SEHNR and CDR2 as FQNEAQ (reference sequence). The CDR3 is 13 residues long. The CDR3 spells CASSPQGGNTIYF. The CDR3, as DNA: TGTGCCAGCAGCCCTCAGGGGGGCAACACCATATATTTT.

This sequence joins TRBV11-2 and TRBJ2-1, with 8 positions matching TRBD1. The CDR3 is 15 residues long. Germline assignment: CDR1 SGHAT and CDR2 FQNNGV. The junction had 8 bases not matched to a gene; V was cut back by 3 bases and J by 7 bases. This CDR3 reads CASSFGLQGGNEQFF. The CDR3 nucleotides read TGTGCCAGCAGCTTTGGACTACAGGGGGGAAATGAGCAGTTCTTC.

The chain has TRBV4-1 and TRBJ1-5; the match to TRBD1 covers 9 bases. This CDR3 is built from 15 residues. Germline V lookup: CDR1 MGHRA, CDR2 YSYEKL. Germline trimming cut 4 bases from V and 7 bases from J; bases unmatched to any gene: 8. CDR3 bases: TGCGCCAGCAGCCTCTCCGGGACAGGGCAACAGCCCCAGCATTTT. Amino acids: CASSLSGTGQQPQHF.